Sequencing of this T cell receptor beta chain was carried out in a study of T cell repertoires in aging, cancer and after chemotherapy. Amplification of TCR beta used genomic DNA extracted from peripheral blood. A mixed TRB-A/B primer pool amplified rearranged TRB by multiplex touch-down PCR. TCRdb called the multiplex PCR reads again in MiXCR, with one record for every CDR3 protein. Among about 12,000 distinct CDR3 sequences, around 20% were seen once, and the ten largest hold approximately 5.7%. Germline V gene data show CDR1 as SGHAT and CDR2 as FQDESV (reference sequence). The CDR3 has 16 residues. The trim removed 1 base at V and 1 base at J, leaving 6 bases unmatched.

The chain has TRBV11-1 and TRBJ2-5; 7 bases line up with TRBD1. Input material: blood. The TCR was taken from a human donor in good health. CDR3 sequence (DNA): TGTGCCAGCAGCTTAGTAGTCGCAGGGGGCCAAGAGACCCAGTACTTC. Amino acid sequence: CASSLVVAGGQETQYF.